This T cell receptor beta chain was documented in a study of blood T cell repertoires in COVID-19. The length of the CDR3 is 11 residues. CDR1 and CDR2 from the germline V gene are SEHNR and FQNEAQ (reference sequence). V shed 6 bases, J shed 10 bases, and the junction held 3 bases outside the gene matches. The data were produced by immunoSEQ multiplex PCR, yet TCRdb's version contains in-frame clones alone and is incomplete. The sample gives around 250,000 clones, about four fifths of which show up once; 4.4% is in the top ten. The V gene is TRBV7-9, the J gene TRBJ2-1, with 7 nucleotides matching TRBD2. Sequenced: peripheral blood. This receptor was taken from a man aged 50-60 years with active or convalescent COVID-19. The CDR3 region has the DNA TGTGCCAGCAGGCAGGGAGGGGAGCAGTTCTTC. Residues: CASRQGGEQFF.